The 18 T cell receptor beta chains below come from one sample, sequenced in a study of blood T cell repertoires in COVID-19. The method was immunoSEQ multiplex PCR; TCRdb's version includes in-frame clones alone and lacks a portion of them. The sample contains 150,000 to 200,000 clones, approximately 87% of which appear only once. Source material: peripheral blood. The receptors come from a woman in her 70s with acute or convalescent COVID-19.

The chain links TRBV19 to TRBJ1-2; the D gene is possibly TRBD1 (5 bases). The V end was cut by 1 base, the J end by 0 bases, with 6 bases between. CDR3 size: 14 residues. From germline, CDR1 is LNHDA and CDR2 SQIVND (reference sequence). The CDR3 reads CASSIGQPNYGYTF. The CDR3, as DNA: TGTGCCAGTAGTATAGGACAGCCTAACTATGGCTACACCTTC.

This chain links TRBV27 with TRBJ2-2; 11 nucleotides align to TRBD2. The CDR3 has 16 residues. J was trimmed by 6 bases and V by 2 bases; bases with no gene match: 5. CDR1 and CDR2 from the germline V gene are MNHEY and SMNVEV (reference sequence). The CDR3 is CASSLGSGRGSGELFF. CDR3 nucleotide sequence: TGTGCCAGCAGTTTAGGTAGCGGGAGGGGATCCGGGGAGCTGTTTTTT.

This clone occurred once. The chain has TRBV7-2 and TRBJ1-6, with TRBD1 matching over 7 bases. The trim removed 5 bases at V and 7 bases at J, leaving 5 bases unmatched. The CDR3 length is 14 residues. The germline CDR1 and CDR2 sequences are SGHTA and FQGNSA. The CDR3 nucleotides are TGTGCCAGCAGCCCGGGGACAGTAAATTCACCCCTCCACTTT. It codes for CASSPGTVNSPLHF. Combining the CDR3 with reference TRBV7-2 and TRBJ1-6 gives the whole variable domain GAGVSQSPSNKVTEKGKDVELRCDPISGHTALYWYRQSLGQGLEFLIYFQGNSAPDKSGLPSDRFSAERTGGSVSTLTIQRTQQEDSAVYLCASSPGTVNSPLHFGNGTRLTVT.

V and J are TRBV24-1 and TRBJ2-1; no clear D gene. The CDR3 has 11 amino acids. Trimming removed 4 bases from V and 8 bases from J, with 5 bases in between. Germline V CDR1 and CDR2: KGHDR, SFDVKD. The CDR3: CATSESYEQFF. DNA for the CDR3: TGTGCCACCAGTGAATCCTATGAGCAGTTCTTC.

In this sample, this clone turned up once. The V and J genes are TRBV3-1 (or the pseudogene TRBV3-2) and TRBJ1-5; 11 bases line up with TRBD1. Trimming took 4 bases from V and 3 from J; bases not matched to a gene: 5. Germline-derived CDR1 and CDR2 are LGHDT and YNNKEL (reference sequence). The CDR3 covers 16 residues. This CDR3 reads CASSRSGQGVNQPQHF. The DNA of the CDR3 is TGTGCCAGCAGCCGATCGGGACAGGGGGTCAATCAGCCCCAGCATTTT.

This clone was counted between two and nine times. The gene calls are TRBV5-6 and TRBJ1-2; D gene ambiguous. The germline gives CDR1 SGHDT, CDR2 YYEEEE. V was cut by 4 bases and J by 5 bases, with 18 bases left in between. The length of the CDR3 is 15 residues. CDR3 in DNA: TGTGCCAGCAGCCGAGGGAGTGGCGCCTCTTATGGCTACACCTTC. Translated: CASSRGSGASYGYTF.

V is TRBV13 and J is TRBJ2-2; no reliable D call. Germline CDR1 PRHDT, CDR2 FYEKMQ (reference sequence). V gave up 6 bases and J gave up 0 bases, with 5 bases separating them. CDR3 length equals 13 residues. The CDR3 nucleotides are TGTGCCAGCAGGTCAGCGAACACCGGGGAGCTGTTTTTT. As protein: CASRSANTGELFF. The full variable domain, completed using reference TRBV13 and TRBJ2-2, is AAGVIQSPRHLIKEKRETATLKCYPIPRHDTVYWYQQGPGQDPQFLISFYEKMQSDKGSIPDRFSAQQFSDYHSELNMSSLELGDSALYFCASRSANTGELFFGEGSRLTVL.

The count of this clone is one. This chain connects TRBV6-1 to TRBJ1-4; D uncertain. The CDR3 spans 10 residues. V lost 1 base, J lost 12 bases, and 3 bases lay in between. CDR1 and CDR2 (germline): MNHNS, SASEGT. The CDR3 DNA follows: TGTGCCAGCAGTGAAGAGCAACTGTTTTTT. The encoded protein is CASSEEQLFF.

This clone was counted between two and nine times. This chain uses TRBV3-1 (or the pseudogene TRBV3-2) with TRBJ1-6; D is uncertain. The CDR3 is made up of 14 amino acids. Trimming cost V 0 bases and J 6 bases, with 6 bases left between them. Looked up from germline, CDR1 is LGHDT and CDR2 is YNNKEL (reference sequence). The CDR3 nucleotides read TGTGCCAGCAGCCAAGATCGGAGTAATTCACCCCTCCACTTT. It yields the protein CASSQDRSNSPLHF.

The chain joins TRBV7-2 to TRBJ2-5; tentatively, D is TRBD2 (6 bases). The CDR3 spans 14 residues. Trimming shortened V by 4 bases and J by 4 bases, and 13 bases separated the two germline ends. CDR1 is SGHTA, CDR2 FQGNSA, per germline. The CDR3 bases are TGTGCCAGCAGCTCCCCGGGACTCAGAGAGACCCAGTACTTC. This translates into CASSSPGLRETQYF.

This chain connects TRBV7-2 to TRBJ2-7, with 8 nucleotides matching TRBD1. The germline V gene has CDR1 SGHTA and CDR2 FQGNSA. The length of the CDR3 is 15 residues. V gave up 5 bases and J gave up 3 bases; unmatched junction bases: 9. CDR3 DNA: TGTGCCAGCAGCCTAGGACAGGGTAGCTTCTACGAGCAGTACTTC. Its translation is CASSLGQGSFYEQYF.

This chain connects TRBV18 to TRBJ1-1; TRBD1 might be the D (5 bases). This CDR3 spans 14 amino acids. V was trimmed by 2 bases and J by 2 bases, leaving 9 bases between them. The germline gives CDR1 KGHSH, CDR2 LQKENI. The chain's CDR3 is CASSPGAANTEAFF. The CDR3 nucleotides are TGTGCCAGCTCACCAGGGGCGGCTAACACTGAAGCTTTCTTT.

The CDR3 here is CASSLPSRETQYF. In DNA form, the CDR3 reads TGTGCCAGCAGCTTACCTTCCAGAGAGACCCAGTACTTC. The chain has TRBV7-6 and TRBJ2-5; D not resolved. The CDR3 contains 13 residues. V was cut by 2 bases and J by 4 bases, with 8 bases left in between. Germline CDR1 reads SGHVS; CDR2 reads FNYEAQ.

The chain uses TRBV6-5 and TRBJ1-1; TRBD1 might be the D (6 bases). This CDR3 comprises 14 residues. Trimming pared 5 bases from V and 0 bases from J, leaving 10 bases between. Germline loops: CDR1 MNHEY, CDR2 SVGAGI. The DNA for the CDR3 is TGTGCCAGCAGTACAGGGTTAATGAACACTGAAGCTTTCTTT. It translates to CASSTGLMNTEAFF.

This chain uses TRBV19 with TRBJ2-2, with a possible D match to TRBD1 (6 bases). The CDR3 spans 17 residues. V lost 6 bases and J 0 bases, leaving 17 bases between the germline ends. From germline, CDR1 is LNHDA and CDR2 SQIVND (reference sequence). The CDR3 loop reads CASSWAPGQSNTGELFF. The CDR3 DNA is TGTGCCAGTAGCTGGGCTCCGGGACAATCGAACACCGGGGAGCTGTTTTTT.

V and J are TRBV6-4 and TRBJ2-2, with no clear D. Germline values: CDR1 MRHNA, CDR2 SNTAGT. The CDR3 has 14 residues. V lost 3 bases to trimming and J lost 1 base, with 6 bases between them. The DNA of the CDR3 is TGTGCCAGCAGTGAATCCAGGAACACCGGGGAGCTGTTTTTT. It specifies CASSESRNTGELFF.

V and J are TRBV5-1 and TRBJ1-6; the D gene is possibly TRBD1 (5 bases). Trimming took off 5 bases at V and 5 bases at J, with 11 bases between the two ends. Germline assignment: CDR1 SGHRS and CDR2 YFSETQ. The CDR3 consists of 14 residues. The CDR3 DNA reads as TGCGCCAGCAGTCAGGGAAATAATAATTCACCCCTCCACTTT. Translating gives CASSQGNNNSPLHF.

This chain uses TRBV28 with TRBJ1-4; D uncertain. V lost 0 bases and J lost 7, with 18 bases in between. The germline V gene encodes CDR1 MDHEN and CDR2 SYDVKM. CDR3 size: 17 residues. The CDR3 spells CASSLWGRGSLSEKLFF. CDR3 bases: TGTGCCAGCAGTTTATGGGGCCGAGGGTCGCTTAGTGAAAAACTGTTTTTT.